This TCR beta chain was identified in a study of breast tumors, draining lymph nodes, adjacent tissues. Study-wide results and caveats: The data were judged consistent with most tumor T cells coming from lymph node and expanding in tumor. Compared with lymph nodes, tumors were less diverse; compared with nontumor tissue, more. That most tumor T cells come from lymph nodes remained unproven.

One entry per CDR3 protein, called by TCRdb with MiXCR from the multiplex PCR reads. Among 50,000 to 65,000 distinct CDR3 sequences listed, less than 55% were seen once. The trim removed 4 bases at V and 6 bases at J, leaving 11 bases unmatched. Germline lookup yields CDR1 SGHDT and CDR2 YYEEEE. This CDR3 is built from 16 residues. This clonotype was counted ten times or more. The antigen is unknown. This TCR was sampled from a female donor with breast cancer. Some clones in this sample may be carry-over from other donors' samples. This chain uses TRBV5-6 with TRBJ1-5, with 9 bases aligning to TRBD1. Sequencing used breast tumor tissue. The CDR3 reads CASSARAQGAVQPQHF. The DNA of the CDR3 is TGTGCCAGCAGCGCAAGGGCACAGGGGGCCGTTCAGCCCCAGCATTTT.